This T cell receptor (beta chain) was identified in a study of T cell repertoires in cytomegalovirus infection. Study details: CMV infection and matching HLA type were both indicated by public TCR beta signatures. Study findings and constraints: Dominant in the ex vivo response were TCR beta clonotypes restricted by HLA-C and specific for CMV. Carriers of CMV and the relevant HLA type were discriminated by public TCR beta frequency.

This clonotype was recorded a few times. The antigen is undetermined. Germline lookup yields CDR1 SGHKS and CDR2 YYEKEE (reference sequence). The trim removed 0 bases at V and 10 bases at J, leaving 5 bases unmatched. The CDR3 spans 16 residues. TCRdb processed the reads anew with MiXCR; each CDR3 protein has one entry. Of fewer than 850,000 distinct CDR3 sequences detected, just under 30% appear once; the ten largest clones hold 13%. The source is a human donor in good health (CMV status not recorded). Some clones in this sample may be carry-over from other donors' samples. The rearrangement joins TRBV5-5 to TRBJ2-1; 15 bases line up with TRBD2. The material was cultured CD8+ T cells from PBMCs, obtained from culture after CMV antigen stimulation. The CDR3 here is CASSLGTSGGAGEQFF. The CDR3 bases are TGTGCCAGCAGCTTGGGGACTAGCGGGGGGGCCGGCGAGCAGTTCTTC.